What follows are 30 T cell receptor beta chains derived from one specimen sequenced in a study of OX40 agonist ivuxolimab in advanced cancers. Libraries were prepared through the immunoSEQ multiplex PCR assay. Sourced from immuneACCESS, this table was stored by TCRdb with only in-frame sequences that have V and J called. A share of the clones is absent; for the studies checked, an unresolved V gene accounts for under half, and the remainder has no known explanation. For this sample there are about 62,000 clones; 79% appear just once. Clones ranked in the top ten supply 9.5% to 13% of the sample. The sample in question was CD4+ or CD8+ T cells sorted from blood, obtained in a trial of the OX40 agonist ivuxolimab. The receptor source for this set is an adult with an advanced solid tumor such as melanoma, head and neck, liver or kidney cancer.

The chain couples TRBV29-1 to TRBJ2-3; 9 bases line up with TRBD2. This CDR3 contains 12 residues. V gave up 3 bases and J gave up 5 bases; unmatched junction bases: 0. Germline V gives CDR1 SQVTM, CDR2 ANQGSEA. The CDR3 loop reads CSVETSGDTQYF. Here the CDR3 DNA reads TGCAGCGTTGAGACTAGCGGAGATACGCAGTATTTT.

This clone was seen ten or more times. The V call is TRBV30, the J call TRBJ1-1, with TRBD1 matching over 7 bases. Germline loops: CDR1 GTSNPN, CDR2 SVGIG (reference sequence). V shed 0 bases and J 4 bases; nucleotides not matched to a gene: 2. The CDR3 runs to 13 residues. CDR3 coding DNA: TGTGCCTGGAGTGTGTCAGGGGGCACTGAAGCTTTCTTT. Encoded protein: CAWSVSGGTEAFF.

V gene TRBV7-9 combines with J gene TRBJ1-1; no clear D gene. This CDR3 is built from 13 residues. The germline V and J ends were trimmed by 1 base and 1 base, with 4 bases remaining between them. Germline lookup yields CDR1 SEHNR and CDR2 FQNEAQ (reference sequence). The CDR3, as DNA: TGTGCCAGCAGCTTAGATCCGAACACTGAAGCTTTCTTT. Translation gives CASSLDPNTEAFF.

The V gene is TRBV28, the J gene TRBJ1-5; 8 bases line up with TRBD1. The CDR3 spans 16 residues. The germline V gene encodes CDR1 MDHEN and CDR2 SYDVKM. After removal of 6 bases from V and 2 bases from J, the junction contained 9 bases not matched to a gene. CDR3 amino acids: CASSRRTGFGNQPQHF. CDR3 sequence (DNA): TGTGCCAGCAGCCGACGGACAGGGTTTGGCAATCAGCCCCAGCATTTT.

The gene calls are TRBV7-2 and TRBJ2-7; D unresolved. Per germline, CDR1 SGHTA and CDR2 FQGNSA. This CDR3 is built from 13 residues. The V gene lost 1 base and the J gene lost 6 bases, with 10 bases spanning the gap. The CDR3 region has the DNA TGTGCCAGCAGCTTAGGAGTTACTATCGAGCAGTACTTC. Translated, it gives CASSLGVTIEQYF.

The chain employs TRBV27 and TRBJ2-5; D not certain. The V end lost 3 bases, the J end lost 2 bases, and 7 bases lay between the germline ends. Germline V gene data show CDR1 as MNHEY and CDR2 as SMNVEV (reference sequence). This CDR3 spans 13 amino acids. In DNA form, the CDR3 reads TGTGCCAGCAGTTTTCCCCCACAAGAGACCCAGTACTTC. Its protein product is CASSFPPQETQYF.

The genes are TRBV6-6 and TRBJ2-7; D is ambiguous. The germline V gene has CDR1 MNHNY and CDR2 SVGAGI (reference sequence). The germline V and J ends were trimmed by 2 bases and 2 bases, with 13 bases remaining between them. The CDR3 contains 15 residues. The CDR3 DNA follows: TGTGCCAGCAGTTACCGGGCTTCAGACCCCTACGAGCAGTACTTC. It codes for CASSYRASDPYEQYF.

The CDR3 bases are TGTGCCAGCAGCCCCGCGGCGGGAGGGCCCAGAGTCGAGACCCAGTACTTC. It specifies CASSPAAGGPRVETQYF. The chain combines TRBV14 with TRBJ2-5; TRBD2 aligns across 9 bases. The junction had 14 bases not matched to a gene; V was cut back by 4 bases and J by 5 bases. Germline V gene lookup returns CDR1 SGHDN and CDR2 FVKESK. The CDR3 loop spans 17 amino acids. The whole variable domain, filled in from reference TRBV14 and TRBJ2-5, reads EAGVTQFPSHSVIEKGQTVTLRCDPISGHDNLYWYRRVMGKEIKFLLHFVKESKQDESGMPNNRFLAERTGGTYSTLKVQPAELEDSGVYFCASSPAAGGPRVETQYFGPGTRLLVL.

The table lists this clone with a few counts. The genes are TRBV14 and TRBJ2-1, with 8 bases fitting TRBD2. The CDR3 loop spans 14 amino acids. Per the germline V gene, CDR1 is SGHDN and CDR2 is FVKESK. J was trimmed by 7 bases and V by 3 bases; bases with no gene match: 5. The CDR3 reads CASSHGLALNEQFF. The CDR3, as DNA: TGTGCCAGCAGCCATGGACTAGCCCTGAATGAGCAGTTCTTC.

The CDR3 bases are TGCAGTGCGGATAGGGGGGAGCAGTTCTTC. Protein sequence: CSADRGEQFF. This sequence joins TRBV20-1 and TRBJ2-1; maybe TRBD1 (6 bases). Germline assignment: CDR1 DFQATT and CDR2 SNEGSKA (reference sequence). V lost 6 bases to trimming and J lost 10 bases, with 10 bases between them. CDR3 length: 10 amino acids.

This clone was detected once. The CDR3 reads CASSYGTEQFF. CDR3 in DNA: TGTGCCAGCAGTTACGGGACGGAGCAGTTCTTC. J is TRBJ2-1 and V is TRBV6-5; D possibly uses TRBD1 or TRBD2 (5 bases each). This CDR3 has 11 residues. V shed 2 bases and J shed 10 bases, with 6 bases lying between them. Germline loops: CDR1 MNHEY, CDR2 SVGAGI.

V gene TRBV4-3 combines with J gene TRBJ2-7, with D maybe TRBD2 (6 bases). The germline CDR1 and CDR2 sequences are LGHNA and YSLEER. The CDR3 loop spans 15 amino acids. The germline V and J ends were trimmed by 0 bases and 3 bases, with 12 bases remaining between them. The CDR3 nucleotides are TGCGCCAGCAGCCAAGATCGCGGGACCTTCTACGAGCAGTACTTC. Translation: CASSQDRGTFYEQYF.

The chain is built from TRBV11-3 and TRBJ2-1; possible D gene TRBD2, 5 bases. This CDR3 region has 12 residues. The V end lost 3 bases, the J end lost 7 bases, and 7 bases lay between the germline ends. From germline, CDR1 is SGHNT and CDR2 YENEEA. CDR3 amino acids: CASSFEGNEQFF. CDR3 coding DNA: TGTGCCAGCAGCTTCGAGGGAAATGAGCAGTTCTTC.

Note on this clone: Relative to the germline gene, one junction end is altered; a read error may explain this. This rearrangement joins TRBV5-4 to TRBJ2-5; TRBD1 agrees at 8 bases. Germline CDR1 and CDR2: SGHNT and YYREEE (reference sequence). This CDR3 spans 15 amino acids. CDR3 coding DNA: TGTGCCAGCAGCTTCCAAAGGACAGGGCAAGGGACCCAGTACTTC. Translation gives CASSFQRTGQGTQYF.

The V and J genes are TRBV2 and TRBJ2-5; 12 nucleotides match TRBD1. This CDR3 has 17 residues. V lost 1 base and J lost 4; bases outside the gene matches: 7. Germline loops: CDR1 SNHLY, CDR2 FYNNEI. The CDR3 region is CASSEGRDRGLAETQYF. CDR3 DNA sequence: TGTGCCAGCAGTGAAGGGAGGGACAGGGGGCTTGCAGAGACCCAGTACTTC.

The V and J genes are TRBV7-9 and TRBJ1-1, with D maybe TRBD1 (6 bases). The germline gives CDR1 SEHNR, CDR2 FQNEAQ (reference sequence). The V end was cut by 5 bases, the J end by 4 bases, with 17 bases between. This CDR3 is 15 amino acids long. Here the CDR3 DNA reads TGTGCCAGCAGCCCATACAGGGTGGCGGGCACTGAAGCTTTCTTT. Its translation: CASSPYRVAGTEAFF.

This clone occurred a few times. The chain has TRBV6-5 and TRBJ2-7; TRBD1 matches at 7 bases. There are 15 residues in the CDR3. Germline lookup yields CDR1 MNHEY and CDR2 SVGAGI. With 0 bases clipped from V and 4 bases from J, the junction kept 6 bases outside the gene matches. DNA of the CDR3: TGTGCCAGCAGTTACTCCGGGACAGAGGAGTACGAGCAGTACTTC. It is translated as CASSYSGTEEYEQYF.

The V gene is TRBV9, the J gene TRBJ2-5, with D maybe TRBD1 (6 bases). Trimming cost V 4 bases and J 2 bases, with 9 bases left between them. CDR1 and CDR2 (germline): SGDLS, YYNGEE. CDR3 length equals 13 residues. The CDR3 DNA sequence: TGTGCCAGCAGCCAAGGACAGCAAGAGACCCAGTACTTC. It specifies CASSQGQQETQYF.

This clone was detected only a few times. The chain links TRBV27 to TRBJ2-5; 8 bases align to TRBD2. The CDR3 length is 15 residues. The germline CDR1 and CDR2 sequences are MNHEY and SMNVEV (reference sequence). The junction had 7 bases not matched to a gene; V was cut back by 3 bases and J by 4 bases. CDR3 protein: CASSFAAGAVETQYF. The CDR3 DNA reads TGTGCCAGCAGTTTTGCAGCGGGGGCTGTAGAGACCCAGTACTTC.

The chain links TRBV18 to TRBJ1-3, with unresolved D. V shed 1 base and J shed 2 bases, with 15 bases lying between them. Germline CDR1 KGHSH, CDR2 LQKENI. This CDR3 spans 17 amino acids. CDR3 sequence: CASSPRVAGDPGNTIYF. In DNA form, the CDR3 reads TGTGCCAGCTCACCACGGGTCGCGGGAGATCCTGGAAACACCATATATTTT.

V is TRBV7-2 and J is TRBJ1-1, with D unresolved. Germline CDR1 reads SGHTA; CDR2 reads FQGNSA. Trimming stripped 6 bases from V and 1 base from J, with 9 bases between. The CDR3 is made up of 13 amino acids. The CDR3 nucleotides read TGTGCCAGCAGATTCCGGGAGAACACTGAAGCTTTCTTT. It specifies CASRFRENTEAFF.

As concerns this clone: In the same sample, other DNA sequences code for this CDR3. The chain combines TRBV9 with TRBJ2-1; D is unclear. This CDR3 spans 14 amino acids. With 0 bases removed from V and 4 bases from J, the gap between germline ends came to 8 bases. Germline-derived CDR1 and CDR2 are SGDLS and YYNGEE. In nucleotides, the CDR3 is TGTGCCAGCAGCGTAGAGGGTTCATACAATGAGCAGTTCTTC. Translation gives CASSVEGSYNEQFF.

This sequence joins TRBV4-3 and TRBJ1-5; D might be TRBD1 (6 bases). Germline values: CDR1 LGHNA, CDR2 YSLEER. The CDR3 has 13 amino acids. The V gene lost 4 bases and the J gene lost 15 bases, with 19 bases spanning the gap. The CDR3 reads CASSPPGTPQLHF. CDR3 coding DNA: TGCGCCAGCAGCCCCCCGGGGACACCTCAACTGCATTTT.

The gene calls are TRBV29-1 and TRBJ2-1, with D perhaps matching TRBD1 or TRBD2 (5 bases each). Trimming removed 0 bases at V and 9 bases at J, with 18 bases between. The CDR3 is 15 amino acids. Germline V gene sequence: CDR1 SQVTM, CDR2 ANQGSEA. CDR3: CSVEERGPKGGEQFF. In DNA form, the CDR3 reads TGCAGCGTTGAAGAACGGGGCCCGAAGGGTGGTGAGCAGTTCTTC.

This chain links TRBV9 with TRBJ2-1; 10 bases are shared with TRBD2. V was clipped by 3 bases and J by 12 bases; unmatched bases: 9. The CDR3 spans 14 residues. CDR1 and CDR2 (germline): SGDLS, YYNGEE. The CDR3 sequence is CASSGIAGGLRQFF. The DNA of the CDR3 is TGTGCCAGCAGCGGGATAGCGGGGGGATTAAGGCAGTTCTTC.

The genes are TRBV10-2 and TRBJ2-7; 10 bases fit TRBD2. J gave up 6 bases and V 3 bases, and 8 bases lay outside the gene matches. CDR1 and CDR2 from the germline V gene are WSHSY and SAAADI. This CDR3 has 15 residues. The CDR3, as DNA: TGCGCCAGCAGTGATGGGGGGACTAGCGTATTCGAGCAGTACTTC. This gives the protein CASSDGGTSVFEQYF.

DNA for the CDR3: TGTGCCAGCAGCTTAGAATTCCAGGGGCCATCCTACGAGCAGTACTTC. Translation: CASSLEFQGPSYEQYF. The rearrangement joins TRBV7-2 to TRBJ2-7, with D possibly matching TRBD1 (6 bases). This CDR3 region has 16 residues. The germline CDR1 and CDR2 sequences are SGHTA and FQGNSA. Deletions cut 1 base from V and 1 base from J, with 14 bases between.

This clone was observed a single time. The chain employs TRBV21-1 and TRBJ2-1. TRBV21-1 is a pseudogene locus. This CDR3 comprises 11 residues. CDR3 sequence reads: CASSKNRTPFF. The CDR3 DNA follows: TGTGCCAGCAGCAAAAACCGGACCCCGTTCTTC.

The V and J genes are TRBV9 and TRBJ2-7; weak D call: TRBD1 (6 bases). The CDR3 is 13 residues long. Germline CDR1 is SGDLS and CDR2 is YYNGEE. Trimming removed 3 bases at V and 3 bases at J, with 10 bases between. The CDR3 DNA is TGTGCCAGCAGCGCAGGGGTGGGCTACGAGCAGTACTTC. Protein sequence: CASSAGVGYEQYF.

The CDR3 bases are TGTGCCAGTAGTGAAGGGAACCCCTACGAGCAGTACTTC. The encoded protein is CASSEGNPYEQYF. The chain couples TRBV19 to TRBJ2-7; D is ambiguous. CDR1 LNHDA and CDR2 SQIVND come from the germline V gene (reference sequence). The CDR3 spans 13 residues. V lost 5 bases and J lost 2, with 10 bases in between.